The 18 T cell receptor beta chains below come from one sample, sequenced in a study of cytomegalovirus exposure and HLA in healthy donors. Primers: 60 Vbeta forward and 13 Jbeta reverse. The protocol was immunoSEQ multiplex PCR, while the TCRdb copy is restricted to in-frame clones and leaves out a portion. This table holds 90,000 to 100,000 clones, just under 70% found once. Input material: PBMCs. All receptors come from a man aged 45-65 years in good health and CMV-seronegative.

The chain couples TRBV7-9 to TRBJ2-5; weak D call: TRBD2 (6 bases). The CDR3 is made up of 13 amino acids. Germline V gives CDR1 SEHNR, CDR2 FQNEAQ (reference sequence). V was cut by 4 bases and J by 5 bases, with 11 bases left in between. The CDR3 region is CASSSLAAETQYF. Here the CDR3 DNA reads TGTGCCAGCAGCTCACTAGCTGCGGAGACCCAGTACTTC.

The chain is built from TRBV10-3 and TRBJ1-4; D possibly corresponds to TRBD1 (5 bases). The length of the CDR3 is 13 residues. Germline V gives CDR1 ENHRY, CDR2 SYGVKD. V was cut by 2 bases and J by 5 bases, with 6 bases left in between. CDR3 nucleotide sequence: TGTGCCATCAGTGAGGCAGGGAATGAAAAACTGTTTTTT. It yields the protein CAISEAGNEKLFF.

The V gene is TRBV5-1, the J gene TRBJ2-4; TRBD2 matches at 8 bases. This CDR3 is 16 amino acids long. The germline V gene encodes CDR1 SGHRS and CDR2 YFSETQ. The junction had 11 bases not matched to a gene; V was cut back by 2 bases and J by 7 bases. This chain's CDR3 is CASSFSGQRENNIQYF. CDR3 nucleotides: TGCGCCAGCAGCTTCAGCGGTCAGCGGGAGAATAACATTCAGTACTTC.

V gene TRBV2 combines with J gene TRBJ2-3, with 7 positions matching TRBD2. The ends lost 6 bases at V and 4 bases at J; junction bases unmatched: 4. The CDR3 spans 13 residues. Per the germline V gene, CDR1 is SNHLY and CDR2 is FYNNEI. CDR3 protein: CASSREEADTQYF. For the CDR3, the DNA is TGTGCCAGCAGCCGGGAGGAGGCAGATACGCAGTATTTT.

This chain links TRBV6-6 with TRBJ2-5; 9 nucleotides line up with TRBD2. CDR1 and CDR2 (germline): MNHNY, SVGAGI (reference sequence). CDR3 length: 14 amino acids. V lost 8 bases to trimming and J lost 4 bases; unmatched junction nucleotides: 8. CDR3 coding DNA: TGTGCCAGCCCGGCACTAGCGGGTTCAGAGACCCAGTACTTC. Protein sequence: CASPALAGSETQYF.

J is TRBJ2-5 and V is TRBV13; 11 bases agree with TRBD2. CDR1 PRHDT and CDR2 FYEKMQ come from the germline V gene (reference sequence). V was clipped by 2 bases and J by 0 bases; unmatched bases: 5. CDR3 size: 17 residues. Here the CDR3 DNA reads TGTGCCAGCAGCTTACGGCTAGCGGGGGGCAACCAAGAGACCCAGTACTTC. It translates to CASSLRLAGGNQETQYF.

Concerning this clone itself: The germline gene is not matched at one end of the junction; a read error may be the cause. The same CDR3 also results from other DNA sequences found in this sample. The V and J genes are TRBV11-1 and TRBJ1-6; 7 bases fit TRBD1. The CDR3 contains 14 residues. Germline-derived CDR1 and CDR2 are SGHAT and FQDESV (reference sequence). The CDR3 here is CASSRDRVNSPLHF. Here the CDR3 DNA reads TGTGCCAGCAGCCGCGACAGGGTTAATTCGCCCCTCCACTTT.

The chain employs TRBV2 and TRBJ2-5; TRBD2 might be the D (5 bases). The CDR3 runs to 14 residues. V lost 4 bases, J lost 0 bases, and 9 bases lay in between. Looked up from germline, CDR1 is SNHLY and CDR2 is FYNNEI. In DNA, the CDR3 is TGTGCCAGCAGTGCCCTTAGCGACCAAGAGACCCAGTACTTC. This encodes CASSALSDQETQYF.

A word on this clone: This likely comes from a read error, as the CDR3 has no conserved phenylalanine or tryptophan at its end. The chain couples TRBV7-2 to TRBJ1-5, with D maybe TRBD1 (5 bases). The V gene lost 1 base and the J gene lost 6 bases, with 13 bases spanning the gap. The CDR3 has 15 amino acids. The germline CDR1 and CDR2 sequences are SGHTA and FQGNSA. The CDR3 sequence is CASSLGSREAQPQHV. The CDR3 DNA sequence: TGTGCCAGCAGCTTAGGTAGCAGGGAGGCTCAGCCCCAGCATGTT.

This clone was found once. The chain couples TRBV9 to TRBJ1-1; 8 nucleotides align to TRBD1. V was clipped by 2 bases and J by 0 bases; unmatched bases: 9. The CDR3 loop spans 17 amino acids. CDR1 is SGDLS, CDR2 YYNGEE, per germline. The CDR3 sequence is CASSVTGTGFMNTEAFF. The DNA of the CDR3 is TGTGCCAGCAGCGTCACCGGGACAGGTTTCATGAACACTGAAGCTTTCTTT. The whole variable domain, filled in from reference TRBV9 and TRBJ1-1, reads DSGVTQTPKHLITATGQRVTLRCSPRSGDLSVYWYQQSLDQGLQFLIQYYNGEERAKGNILERFSAQQFPDLHSELNLSSLELGDSALYFCASSVTGTGFMNTEAFFGQGTRLTVV.

DNA of the CDR3: TGTGCCAGCAGCTCCGGGACTAGCGGCAACAATGAGCAGTTCTTC. Protein: CASSSGTSGNNEQFF. V usage is TRBV6-5 and J usage is TRBJ2-1; the match to TRBD2 covers 11 bases. V trimming: 6 bases; J trimming: 5 bases; junction bases outside the gene matches: 6. Germline V gene lookup returns CDR1 MNHEY and CDR2 SVGAGI. The CDR3 has 15 amino acids.

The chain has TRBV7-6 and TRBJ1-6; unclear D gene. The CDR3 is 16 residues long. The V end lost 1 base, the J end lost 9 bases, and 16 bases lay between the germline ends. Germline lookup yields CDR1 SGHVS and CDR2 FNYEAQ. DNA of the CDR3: TGTGCCAGCAGCTTAGACCCCCCGGGTGGCGGTTCACCCCTCCACTTT. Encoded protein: CASSLDPPGGGSPLHF.

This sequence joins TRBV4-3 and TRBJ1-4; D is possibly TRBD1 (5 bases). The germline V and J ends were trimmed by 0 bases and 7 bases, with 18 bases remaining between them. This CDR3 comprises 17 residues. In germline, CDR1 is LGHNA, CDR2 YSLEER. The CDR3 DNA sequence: TGCGCCAGCAGCCAAGATCTTGTGGGGGGGAGGAGTGAAAAACTGTTTTTT. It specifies CASSQDLVGGRSEKLFF.

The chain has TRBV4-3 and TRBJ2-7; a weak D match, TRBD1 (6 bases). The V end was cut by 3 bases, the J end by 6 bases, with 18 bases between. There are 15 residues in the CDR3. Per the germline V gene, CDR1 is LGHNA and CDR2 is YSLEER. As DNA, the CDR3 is TGCGCCAGCAGCCACCCCGGGACACCCTACGGCGAGCAGTACTTC. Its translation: CASSHPGTPYGEQYF.

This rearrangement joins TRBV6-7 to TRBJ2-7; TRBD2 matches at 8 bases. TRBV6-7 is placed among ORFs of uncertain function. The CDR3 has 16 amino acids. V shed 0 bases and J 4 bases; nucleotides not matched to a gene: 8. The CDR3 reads CASSYSVRLAGYEQYV. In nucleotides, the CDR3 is TGTGCCAGCAGTTACTCGGTTCGCCTAGCGGGTTACGAGCAGTACGTC.

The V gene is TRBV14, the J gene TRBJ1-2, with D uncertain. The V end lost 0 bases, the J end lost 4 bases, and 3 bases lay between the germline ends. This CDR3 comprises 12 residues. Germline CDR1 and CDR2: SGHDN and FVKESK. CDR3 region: CASSQDLYGYTF. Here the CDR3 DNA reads TGTGCCAGCAGCCAAGACCTCTATGGCTACACCTTC.

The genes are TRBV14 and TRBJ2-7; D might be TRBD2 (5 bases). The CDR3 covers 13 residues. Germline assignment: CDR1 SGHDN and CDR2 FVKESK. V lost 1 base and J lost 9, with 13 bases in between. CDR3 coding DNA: TGTGCCAGCAGCCAAGCTGGGGTCGGGGTGCAGTACTTC. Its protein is CASSQAGVGVQYF.

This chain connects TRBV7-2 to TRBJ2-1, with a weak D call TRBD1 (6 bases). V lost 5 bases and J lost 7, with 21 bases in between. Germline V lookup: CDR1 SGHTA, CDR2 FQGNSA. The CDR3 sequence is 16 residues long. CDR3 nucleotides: TGTGCCAGCAGCCGCAGGCGGACAGTTTACGGTAATGAGCAGTTCTTC. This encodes CASSRRRTVYGNEQFF.